The 10 T cell receptor beta chains below all came from one sample that was sequenced in a study of CXCR3-negative and CXCR3-positive naive CD8 T cells. For these TCRs, the target antigens are not known. Researchers prepared the TRB cDNA libraries using 5' RACE with UMI labels. TCRdb reprocessed the 5' RACE reads and stores each CDR3 protein as one record, lacking DNA. The table for this sample gives about 110,000 distinct CDR3 sequences. General study findings and limits: Higher TRB CDR3 hydrophobicity marked CXCR3-positive naive cells relative to CXCR3-negative naive cells.

Sequenced sample: naive CXCR3+ CD8+ T cells from blood. Documented subset: CD45RO-CCR7+CD27+CD95- naive CD8+ T cells expressing CXCR3 (TNR3+). The receptor set was obtained from a human donor in good health. Some clones in this sample may be carry-over from other donors' samples.

The chain joins TRBV29-1 to TRBJ2-2. CDR3 length: 12 residues. Germline lookup yields CDR1 SQVTM and CDR2 ANQGSEA. The CDR3: CSVEETTGELFF.

The chain is built from TRBV3-1 and TRBJ2-3; the D gene TCRdb calls, TRBD2, cannot be checked with no DNA. CDR3 size: 15 residues. Germline CDR1 is LGHDT and CDR2 is YNNKEL (reference sequence). The CDR3 loop is CASRGLAGGHDTQYF.

J is TRBJ2-7 and V is TRBV7-9; checking the TCRdb D call of TRBD1 is not possible without DNA. Germline CDR1 is SEHNR and CDR2 is FQNEAQ (reference sequence). There are 13 residues in the CDR3. The CDR3 region is CASSLPTGPEQYF.

The genes are TRBV5-1 and TRBJ1-1. CDR1 is SGHRS, CDR2 YFSETQ, per germline. The CDR3 sequence is 15 residues long. CDR3 residues: CASSLGAGMNTEAFF.

The chain couples TRBV20-1 to TRBJ2-7. Per germline, CDR1 DFQATT and CDR2 SNEGSKA (reference sequence). CDR3 length: 11 residues. This CDR3 reads CSAGTFYEQYF.

The V gene is TRBV30, the J gene TRBJ2-5; TCRdb names TRBD2, which stays unverified in the absence of DNA. The CDR3 totals 14 residues. CDR1 is GTSNPN, CDR2 SVGIG, per germline (reference sequence). The CDR3 here is CAWSLAAKGETQYF.

This chain links TRBV5-1 with TRBJ2-7; lacking DNA, the TRBD1 call made by TCRdb goes unchecked. The CDR3 runs 14 residues. Germline V gene data show CDR1 as SGHRS and CDR2 as YFSETQ. The CDR3: CASSLGQFSYEQYF.

The gene calls are TRBV7-6 and TRBJ2-7; the TCRdb D gene call, TRBD1, has no DNA to confirm it. CDR3 length: 15 residues. CDR1 and CDR2 from the germline V gene are SGHVS and FNYEAQ. This CDR3 is CASSSTGAETYEQYF.

The genes are TRBV4-2 and TRBJ2-7; TCRdb gives TRBD2 as the D gene, but with no DNA this cannot be confirmed. From germline, CDR1 is LGHNA and CDR2 YNFKEQ. This CDR3 has 16 residues. The CDR3 reads CASSQGPASSSYEQYF.

The chain uses TRBV5-1 and TRBJ2-1. Germline V CDR1 and CDR2: SGHRS, YFSETQ. The CDR3 has 13 residues. CDR3 sequence reads: CASNRGYNNEQFF.